Following are 10 T cell receptor beta chains from one sample sequenced in a study of T cells in Graves' hyperthyroidism and ophthalmopathy. The source material, RNA transcripts, was used to amplify TCR beta CDR3 regions. Using the HTBI primer set, a first-round RT-PCR was run on the TCR CDR3. TCRdb itself ran the multiplex PCR reads through MiXCR, one entry per CDR3 protein. Altogether approximately 330,000 distinct CDR3 sequences are present, around a sixth being singletons, with the ten largest covering 49%. Input material: blood. The source is a woman between 45 and 60 years old with Graves' hyperthyroidism.

This clonotype was seen repeatedly, ten times or more. The chain joins TRBV2 to TRBJ1-1; TRBD1 matches at 7 bases. V lost 7 bases, J lost 3 bases, and 8 bases stayed unmatched. The CDR3 covers 14 residues. Germline V gives CDR1 SNHLY, CDR2 FYNNEI. Here the CDR3 reads CASTLQGLDTEAFF. CDR3 bases: TGTGCCAGCACGCTACAGGGGTTGGACACTGAAGCTTTCTTT.

This clonotype has more than one count but fewer than ten. The chain combines TRBV20-1 with TRBJ1-4; D perhaps matches TRBD1 (5 bases). The germline V gene has CDR1 DFQATT and CDR2 SNEGSKA (reference sequence). The germline V and J ends were trimmed by 2 bases and 4 bases, with 14 bases remaining between them. The CDR3 extends over 15 amino acids. The CDR3 DNA sequence: TGCAGTGCTAGATCGTGGGGGAGGGTTAATGAAAAACTGTTTTTT. It encodes CSARSWGRVNEKLFF.

The genes are TRBV7-3 and TRBJ2-1; 7 bases line up with TRBD2. Germline lookup yields CDR1 SGHTA and CDR2 FQGTGA. The CDR3 is 17 residues long. Trimming took 1 base from V and 6 from J; bases not matched to a gene: 12. The DNA for the CDR3 is TGTGCCAGCAGCTTAAGGAGGGCGAGCGGGACCTTCAATGAGCAGTTCTTC. Its protein product is CASSLRRASGTFNEQFF.

The J gene is TRBJ1-4, the V gene TRBV5-5; D gene unclear. V was clipped by 5 bases and J by 8 bases, with 10 bases between them. Looked up from germline, CDR1 is SGHKS and CDR2 is YYEKEE (reference sequence). The CDR3 contains 12 residues. The CDR3: CASSSDAEKLFF. The CDR3 coding sequence is TGTGCCAGCAGTTCGGACGCAGAAAAACTGTTTTTT.

This clonotype has a handful of counts. This chain uses TRBV20-1 with TRBJ2-7; possible D gene TRBD2, 6 bases. Germline CDR1 reads DFQATT; CDR2 reads SNEGSKA (reference sequence). This CDR3 has 14 residues. Trimming took 0 bases from V and 7 from J, leaving 16 bases between them. CDR3 loop: CSARDGSRSEEQYF. The CDR3, as DNA: TGCAGTGCTAGAGACGGGAGCAGGTCTGAAGAGCAGTACTTC.

A few counts support this clonotype. The V gene is TRBV14, the J gene TRBJ2-3; D possibly matches TRBD1 or TRBD2 (5 bases each). This CDR3 is built from 13 residues. Trimming removed 2 bases from V and 11 bases from J, with 14 bases in between. From germline, CDR1 is SGHDN and CDR2 FVKESK. The CDR3: CASSQTSERGQYF. The CDR3 DNA reads TGTGCCAGCAGCCAAACGTCGGAGAGGGGGCAGTATTTT.

This clonotype was counted ten times or more. The rearrangement uses TRBV18 and TRBJ1-2, with D uncertain. In germline, CDR1 is KGHSH, CDR2 LQKENI. The ends were cut back, 0 bases at V and 4 bases at J, with 6 bases in the middle. The CDR3 runs 13 residues. The chain's CDR3 is CASSPPGRYGYTF. The CDR3 nucleotides are TGTGCCAGCTCACCACCCGGGCGCTATGGCTACACCTTC.

This rearrangement joins TRBV5-1 to TRBJ2-2; D possibly uses TRBD1 or TRBD2 (5 bases each). Germline loops: CDR1 SGHRS, CDR2 YFSETQ. CDR3 length: 13 residues. The germline V and J ends were trimmed by 5 bases and 4 bases, with 9 bases remaining between them. The CDR3 loop is CASRGTATGELFF. The CDR3 coding sequence is TGCGCCAGCAGGGGGACCGCCACCGGGGAGCTGTTTTTT.

The sample holds a few counts of this clonotype. The gene calls are TRBV19 and TRBJ2-5, with 8 nucleotides matching TRBD2. Germline V CDR1 and CDR2: LNHDA, SQIVND (reference sequence). The CDR3 contains 16 residues. Trimming took 5 bases from V and 1 from J; bases not matched to a gene: 9. The CDR3 bases are TGTGCCAGTAGTGCCCCCGGGAGGGACGGCCAAGAGACCCAGTACTTC. Translation: CASSAPGRDGQETQYF.

This clonotype was picked up a small number of times. The chain joins TRBV7-9 to TRBJ2-6; D gene unclear. V was clipped by 1 base and J by 0 bases, with 10 bases between them. The CDR3 consists of 17 residues. Germline loops: CDR1 SEHNR, CDR2 FQNEAQ (reference sequence). In nucleotides, the CDR3 is TGTGCCAGCAGCTTAGTCCCGTCCTTCTCTGGGGCCAACGTCCTGACTTTC. Residues: CASSLVPSFSGANVLTF.